This entry concerns a single T cell receptor beta chain. Its antigen target is currently unknown. This clone may be a read error of a much larger clone one base away. Spanning cysteine to phenylalanine, the CDR3 consists of 16 amino acids. Only the CDR3 region is kept as DNA, spanning 48 bases read in frame from base 1. Unmatched junction bases come to 8, with V trimmed by 0 bases and J by 9 bases. The germline V gene encodes CDR1 MNHNS and CDR2 SASEGT. The entry originates in a study of T cells in Graves' hyperthyroidism and ophthalmopathy (dated by TCRdb to the late 2010s). General notes on the study: Peripheral blood was sampled at the time of initial diagnosis, prior to any treatment. The 95 to 100 discovery patients were randomly split 7:3 into training and test sets. To identify distinguishing TCR V-J signatures, a discovery cohort of 90 to 100 patients was used, comprising under 45 with Graves' ophthalmopathy and some 60 with stable Graves' hyperthyroidism. Thyroid tissue and blood T-cell repertoires from several Graves' hyperthyroidism patients were also compared in the study. The paper describes TCR Vbeta CDR3 sequencing of about 140 peripheral blood samples, made up of under 50 ophthalmopathy patients, around 78 hyperthyroidism patients and 17 progressor patients. Once sampling was done, hyperthyroidism patients were given methimazole at a starting dose of 30 mg daily, whereas ophthalmopathy patients were given high-dose intravenous methylprednisolone. Prospective prediction of ophthalmopathy was tested in an independent validation cohort consisting of 18 to 20 hyperthyroidism patients and 15 or so patients who later progressed to ophthalmopathy.

In the ophthalmopathy patients, disease was moderately to severely active, with a Clinical Activity Score of 3 or more, a NOSPECS grade of 4 or more, and a duration of less than 3 months. The study excluded patients with uncontrolled infections, other autoimmune diseases, pregnancy or lactation. Diagnoses were based on clinical symptoms, serum thyroxine and TRAb, thyroid ultrasound and orbital computed tomography. PBMCs were separated from 8 to 10 ml of fresh peripheral blood using Ficoll-Paque density gradient centrifugation. Total RNA was extracted with Trizol reagent, and quality was checked on an Agilent 2100 Bioanalyzer. On the study overall, not on this receptor specifically: A 13 V-J signature model separated ophthalmopathy from stable hyperthyroidism, with roughly 88% sensitivity and roughly 82% specificity in cross-validation and 80%/75% in testing. Most expanded thyroid clonotypes (frequency above 0.001) were also detected in blood, a finding suggesting that blood repertoires may reflect thyroid immune responses. Sample size was not statistically predetermined, and blinding of investigators to group allocation was not performed. In validation, progression to ophthalmopathy was predicted by the model with about 70% sensitivity and just over 72% specificity, a median of around 6.5 months before onset.

The TCR beta CDR3 regions were amplified from RNA transcripts. The TCR CDR3 was subjected to a first round of RT-PCR using the HTBI primer set and the Qiagen OneStep RT-PCR kit. Libraries were constructed in a second round of multiplex PCR, after which size selection and purification were carried out. The libraries were sequenced on an Illumina HiSeq2000 using paired-end 100 bp reads. The study's processing was this. Raw data were processed with SOAPnuke, discarding reads with adapters, uncalled bases, mean Phred below 15, or no exact constant-primer or identifier match. High-quality paired reads were merged using COPE v1.2.5, and each unique nucleotide sequence was defined as a clonotype. Clonotypes were aligned to IMGT TRBV, TRBD and TRBJ reference segments using MiTCR v1.1. Only V-J combinations with frequency above 0.0001, covering roughly 99% of repertoires, were analysed. The TCS score was defined as the ratio of F50 (clonal expansion) to E x V (chaos), calculated using BLOSUM62-based TCRdist between CDR3 peptides within each V-J. Welch's t-statistics and random forest reduced fewer than 600 V-J features to fewer than 15, which were used in a naive Bayes classifier (R e1071). TCRdb reworked the public reads: Q25 trimming with fastp, MiXCR clone assembly, productive beta chains retained. Every distinct CDR3 protein forms one entry, paired with its most common genes and DNA. TCRdb, not the authors, supplied the V and J calls. The sample profile shows 400,000 to 600,000 distinct CDR3 sequences; 15% to 20% of them were found once. The biggest ten clones account for 25% to 30% of the sample.

The sequencing sample was made of blood. The clonotype comes from a young woman with Graves' ophthalmopathy. Here the chain combines TRBV6-1 and TRBJ1-6, with TRBD1 matching 7 junction bases. The CDR3: CASSEAVGQQSSPLHF. The sequenced DNA is TGTGCCAGCAGTGAAGCAGTGGGACAGCAGTCTTCACCCCTCCACTTT.